Listed below are T cell receptor beta chains from one sample, sequenced in a study of cytomegalovirus exposure and HLA in healthy donors. TCRdb's copy holds only in-frame clones and misses some; the assay was immunoSEQ multiplex PCR. Here the sample spans about 94,000 clones, roughly 79% being singletons. The sample comprised PBMCs. All receptors derive from a woman aged 40 to 49 in good health and CMV-seronegative. CDR3s include the opening cysteine and the closing phenylalanine or tryptophan. The order of the fields is J gene, V gene, D gene, clone size, CDR3 length, CDR3 DNA, CDR3 protein. The D gene is left open where the match is weak. A clone size is listed for some rows: how often the clone was seen (once, few, many), or a class if it is expanded.

TRBJ1-1,TRBV25-1,-,-,13,TGTGCCAGCAGCGCAACCTGGGGCCCTGAAGCTTTCTTT,CASSATWGPEAFF
TRBJ1-5,TRBV6-6,-,few,14,TGTGCCAGCAGTTACGAGGGTGAGAATCAGCCCCAGCATTTT,CASSYEGENQPQHF
TRBJ1-1,TRBV2,-,-,13,TGTGCCAGCAGGAGGGATATGAACACTGAAGCTTTCTTT,CASRRDMNTEAFF
TRBJ1-5,TRBV7-9,-,-,15,TGTGCCAGCAGCGTATCAGGAAATAGCAATCAGCCCCAGCATTTT,CASSVSGNSNQPQHF
TRBJ1-2,TRBV5-4,-,-,14,TGTGCCAGCAGCTTCCCAGGGCAGGACTATGGCTACACCTTC,CASSFPGQDYGYTF
TRBJ2-7,TRBV11-2,-,-,13,TGTGCCAGCAACGAGCAGGCCTTCAGCGAGCAGTACTTC,CASNEQAFSEQYF
TRBJ1-4,TRBV4-1,-,-,15,TGCGCCAGCAGCCAGGCCCGGGGTGGCGGTGAAAAACTGTTTTTT,CASSQARGGGEKLFF
TRBJ1-2,TRBV5-6,-,-,12,TGTGCCAGCACCTCCTACGAGTATGGCTACACCTTC,CASTSYEYGYTF
TRBJ1-1,TRBV10-3,TRBD1,-,15,TGTGCCATCAAGGGGACAGGCGGCGGTGTCGATGAAGCTTTCTTT,CAIKGTGGGVDEAFF
TRBJ1-1,TRBV6-5,-,-,15,TGTGCCAGCAGTCCCTGGGGAGGGGGAAACACTGAAGCTTTCTTT,CASSPWGGGNTEAFF
TRBJ2-7,TRBV7-8,-,-,13,TGTGCCAGCAGCTTGGCCGGGAGCTACGAGCAGTACTTC,CASSLAGSYEQYF
TRBJ1-6,TRBV27,-,once,15,TGTGCCAGCAGTGGTTCTACGCGGTATAATTCACCCCTCCACTTT,CASSGSTRYNSPLHF
TRBJ2-3,TRBV6-4,TRBD2,-,14,TGTGCCAGCAGTGGGACTAGCGGGGCAGATACGCAGTATTTT,CASSGTSGADTQYF
TRBJ1-1,TRBV5-4,TRBD1,-,16,TGTGCCAGCAGCCCACTAGCTGGGACAGAGAACACTGAAGCTTTCTTT,CASSPLAGTENTEAFF
TRBJ2-3,TRBV5-6,-,once,12,TGTGCCAGCAGTCTCCAGTTAGATACGCAGTATTTT,CASSLQLDTQYF
TRBJ2-2,TRBV30,-,-,15,TGTGCCTGGAGTCCCGGTCGACAGGCAACCGGGGAGCTGTTTTTT,CAWSPGRQATGELFF
TRBJ1-6,TRBV27,-,few,14,TGTGCCAGCAGTTCCCCAGTCACCCATTCACCCCTCCACTTT,CASSSPVTHSPLHF
TRBJ1-2,TRBV6-1,-,-,13,TGTGCCAGCAGTGAAGCCGGGGTCTATGGCTACACCTTC,CASSEAGVYGYTF
TRBJ1-5,TRBV30,-,-,14,TGTGCCTGGAGTCTAGGACAGATCAATCAGCCCCAGCATTTT,CAWSLGQINQPQHF
TRBJ1-1,TRBV7-8,TRBD1,-,15,TGTGCCAGCAGCTTAGAGGGGGCTTTGGGCACTGAAGCTTTCTTT,CASSLEGALGTEAFF